The entry below describes one TCR beta chain. Its antigen is undetermined. The CDR3 is cut off 3 residues early in the read; its end comes from the germline J gene. The source of the sample is a study of T cells in women clearing cervical HPV infection. Study background: Case blood was drawn when the lesion was first found; control blood after infection became undetectable.

General study results and limits: TRBV6-7 abundance was lower in cases than controls (around 0.1% versus 0.15%).

Repertoires were generated with immunoSEQ multiplex PCR, while TCRdb's copy carries only in-frame clones and drops some. The sample table includes some 46,000 clones. The CDR3 is 15 residues long. J gave up 5 bases and V 5 bases, and 11 bases lay outside the gene matches. In germline, CDR1 is DFQATT, CDR2 SNEGSKA (reference sequence). The clonotype was recovered from a woman between 18 and 69 years old with a cervical HPV16 infection that either progressed to CIN3+ or cleared (not recorded which). Sample: blood buffy coat. The gene calls are TRBV20-1 and TRBJ2-1, with TRBD2 matching over 8 bases. The CDR3: CSADPGLGTNNEQFF. The covered CDR3 bases are TGCAGTGCTGATCCGGGACTAGGGACCAACAATGAG.